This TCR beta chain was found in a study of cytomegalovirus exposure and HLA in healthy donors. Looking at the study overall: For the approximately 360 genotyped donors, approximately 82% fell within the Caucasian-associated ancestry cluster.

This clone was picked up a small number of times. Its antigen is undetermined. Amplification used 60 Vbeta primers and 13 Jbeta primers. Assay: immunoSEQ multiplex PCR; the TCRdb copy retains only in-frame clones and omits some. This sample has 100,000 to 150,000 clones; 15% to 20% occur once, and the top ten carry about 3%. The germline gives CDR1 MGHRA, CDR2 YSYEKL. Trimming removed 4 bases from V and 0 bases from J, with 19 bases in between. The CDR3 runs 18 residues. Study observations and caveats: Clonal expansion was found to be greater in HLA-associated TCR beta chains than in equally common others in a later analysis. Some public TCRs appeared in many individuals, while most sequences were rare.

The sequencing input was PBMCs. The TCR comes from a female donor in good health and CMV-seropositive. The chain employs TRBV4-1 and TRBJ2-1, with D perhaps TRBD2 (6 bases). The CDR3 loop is CASSLFTTSRSSYNEQFF. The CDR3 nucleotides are TGCGCCAGCAGCCTCTTTACTACTAGCCGGAGCTCCTACAATGAGCAGTTCTTC.